This TCR beta chain was observed in a study of T cells in Graves' hyperthyroidism and ophthalmopathy. Study overall: At initial diagnosis, before any treatment had begun, peripheral blood was obtained.

What was amplified from RNA transcripts were TCR beta CDR3 regions. TCR CDR3 regions were first amplified by RT-PCR with HTBI primers. Each CDR3 protein is one row after TCRdb ran MiXCR on the multiplex PCR reads. The sample lists roughly 360,000 distinct CDR3 sequences; roughly 13% were seen once. Before ophthalmopathy appeared, progressors gave blood at initial hyperthyroidism diagnosis. Germline V gene sequence: CDR1 SEHNR, CDR2 FQNEAQ (reference sequence). V shed 1 base and J shed 2 bases, with 9 bases lying between them. The CDR3 is 14 amino acids. The receptor was isolated from a young man with Graves' hyperthyroidism that later progressed to Graves' ophthalmopathy. The V gene is TRBV7-9, the J gene TRBJ2-7, with TRBD2 as a possible D gene (5 bases). The source material was blood. CDR3: CASSLVSGTYEQYF. In nucleotides, the CDR3 is TGTGCCAGCAGCTTAGTGTCGGGGACCTACGAGCAGTACTTC.